Below, 2 T cell receptor beta chains from the same sample are listed, as sequenced in a study of blood T cell repertoires in COVID-19. The data were produced by immunoSEQ multiplex PCR, yet TCRdb's version contains in-frame clones alone and is incomplete. The sample yields about 200,000 clones, 82% seen once. The sequenced material came from peripheral blood. These receptors originate from a woman of 80 years or more with COVID-19, enrolled during active disease.

This clone was observed a few times. The chain recombines TRBV18 with TRBJ1-1; D is perhaps TRBD1 (5 bases). The CDR3 spans 15 residues. Per germline, CDR1 KGHSH and CDR2 LQKENI. Trimming stripped 6 bases from V and 6 bases from J, with 20 bases between. CDR3 residues: CASSTPGKGVAEAFF. In DNA form, the CDR3 reads TGTGCCAGCTCGACCCCAGGGAAGGGCGTCGCTGAAGCTTTCTTT.

The chain employs TRBV18 and TRBJ2-7; 8 nucleotides agree with TRBD1. J lost 3 bases, V lost 3 bases, and 10 bases had no gene match. The CDR3 contains 16 residues. Germline CDR1 KGHSH, CDR2 LQKENI. CDR3 residues: CASSPTLDRVDYEQYF. The CDR3 bases are TGTGCCAGCTCACCGACGTTGGACAGGGTGGACTACGAGCAGTACTTC. The variable domain in full, completed from reference TRBV18 and TRBJ2-7, reads NAGVMQNPRHLVRRRGQEARLRCSPMKGHSHVYWYRQLPEEGLKFMVYLQKENIIDESGMPKERFSAEFPKEGPSILRIQQVVRGDSAAYFCASSPTLDRVDYEQYFGPGTRLTVT.